The 32 T cell receptor beta chains below were found in one sample sequenced in a study of blood T cell repertoires in COVID-19. Libraries were prepared by immunoSEQ multiplex PCR; TCRdb keeps only in-frame clonotypes and omits some of them. This sample has some 260,000 clones, with around 90% found just once. Sequencing was performed on peripheral blood. Receptors originate from a human donor in a cohort sampled during active COVID-19.

The chain couples TRBV25-1 to TRBJ1-1; D is unclear. The CDR3 covers 13 residues. Germline V CDR1 and CDR2: MGHDK, SYGVNS. V was pared by 4 bases and J by 10 bases, with 16 bases between. The chain's CDR3 is CASSGGHPRGAFF. CDR3 DNA: TGTGCCAGCAGTGGAGGGCACCCAAGAGGAGCTTTCTTT.

The chain uses TRBV6-6 and TRBJ2-5, with D tentatively TRBD1 (6 bases). The V gene's germline CDR1 is MNHNY and CDR2 SVGAGI (reference sequence). The CDR3 runs to 15 residues. Trimming cost V 3 bases and J 1 base, with 12 bases left between them. The CDR3 bases are TGTGCCAGCAGTTATCCCGGGACAAGCCAAGAGACCCAGTACTTC. Protein sequence: CASSYPGTSQETQYF.

The genes are TRBV6-2 or TRBV6-3 and TRBJ1-5, with D uncertain. V lost 4 bases, J lost 1 base, and 8 bases lay in between. CDR1 and CDR2 from the germline V gene are MNHEY and SVGEGT. The CDR3 is made up of 14 amino acids. The chain's CDR3 is CASSFSNSNQPQHF. In DNA form, the CDR3 reads TGTGCCAGCAGTTTTAGTAACAGCAATCAGCCCCAGCATTTT.

The chain uses TRBV5-1 and TRBJ2-7, with 8 bases aligning to TRBD2. Germline trimming cut 0 bases from V and 3 bases from J; bases unmatched to any gene: 8. The CDR3 is 16 residues long. Germline V lookup: CDR1 SGHRS, CDR2 YFSETQ. In DNA form, the CDR3 reads TGCGCCAGCAGCTTGGAGGCCGGGACTAGTCTCTACGAGCAGTACTTC. This sequence encodes CASSLEAGTSLYEQYF.

This sequence joins TRBV30 and TRBJ1-2; D is ambiguous. Germline V lookup: CDR1 GTSNPN, CDR2 SVGIG (reference sequence). Trimming stripped 4 bases from V and 6 bases from J, with 9 bases between. This CDR3 spans 11 amino acids. The CDR3 protein is CAWIGIHGYTF. CDR3 in DNA: TGTGCCTGGATCGGGATTCATGGCTACACCTTC.

In this sample, this clone turned up once. The chain combines TRBV6-6 with TRBJ2-1; D may be TRBD1 (5 bases). The CDR3 totals 13 residues. Deletions cut 11 bases from V and 0 bases from J, with 11 bases between. CDR1 and CDR2 from the germline V gene are MNHNY and SVGAGI (reference sequence). The CDR3 DNA follows: TGTGCCGGGGCGGAGAGCTCCTACAATGAGCAGTTCTTC. Translating gives CAGAESSYNEQFF.

The chain uses TRBV7-2 and TRBJ1-4, with D possibly matching TRBD1 (5 bases). The length of the CDR3 is 14 residues. The ends were cut back, 5 bases at V and 2 bases at J, with 9 bases in the middle. The germline CDR1 and CDR2 sequences are SGHTA and FQGNSA. For the CDR3, the DNA is TGTGCCAGCAGCCAGGGTTCGACTAATGAAAAACTGTTTTTT. Residues: CASSQGSTNEKLFF.

The chain joins TRBV7-2 to TRBJ2-7; 10 positions match TRBD2. CDR1 is SGHTA, CDR2 FQGNSA, per germline. After removal of 5 bases from V and 2 bases from J, the junction contained 6 bases not matched to a gene. This CDR3 contains 15 residues. The CDR3 is CASSPAGGGPYEQYF. The CDR3 nucleotides are TGTGCCAGCAGCCCAGCGGGAGGGGGGCCCTACGAGCAGTACTTC.

The rearrangement uses TRBV28 and TRBJ2-1; 8 bases line up with TRBD2. Germline loops: CDR1 MDHEN, CDR2 SYDVKM. There are 14 residues in the CDR3. V dropped 5 bases and J dropped 15; count of bases not matched to a gene: 15. Written as DNA, the CDR3 is TGTGCCAGCAGTCCCTCGGAACTAGCGGAAGTGGTGTTCTTC. Its translation: CASSPSELAEVVFF.

The CDR3 here is CASSDGSLMGGAMKTQYF. DNA for the CDR3: TGTGCCAGCAGTGATGGCTCCCTGATGGGGGGGGCGATGAAGACCCAGTACTTC. The chain recombines TRBV6-1 with TRBJ2-5; D might be TRBD2 (7 bases). The CDR3 extends over 18 amino acids. V lost 3 bases to trimming and J lost 6 bases, with 26 bases between them. CDR1 and CDR2 (germline): MNHNS, SASEGT.

This clone was found a few times. The chain recombines TRBV5-8 with TRBJ1-3; D remains unclear. Trimming left V 4 bases short and J 7 bases short, with 9 bases between. The germline V gene has CDR1 SGHTS and CDR2 YDEGEE. This CDR3 has 12 amino acids. The CDR3 loop reads CASSLAGNTIYF. Written as DNA, the CDR3 is TGTGCCAGCAGCCTCGCCGGGAACACCATATATTTT.

V is TRBV15 and J is TRBJ2-1; maybe TRBD2 (5 bases). Looked up from germline, CDR1 is LNHNV and CDR2 is YYDKDF (reference sequence). Trimming took 1 base from V and 8 from J, leaving 12 bases between them. The CDR3 consists of 14 residues. The CDR3 protein is CATSRAGRGDEQFF. Written as DNA, the CDR3 is TGTGCCACCAGCAGAGCGGGCCGGGGAGATGAGCAGTTCTTC.

The chain couples TRBV11-2 to TRBJ2-7, with D possibly being TRBD1 (6 bases). Germline V gene data show CDR1 as SGHAT and CDR2 as FQNNGV. V lost 1 base, J lost 5 bases, and 21 bases lay in between. The CDR3 sequence is 17 residues long. The CDR3 DNA follows: TGTGCCAGCAGCTTAGGCCCTCTGAGACAGGAGACCCACGAGCAGTACTTC. Translation: CASSLGPLRQETHEQYF.

This clone was recorded only once. The gene calls are TRBV6-5 and TRBJ1-2, with a weak D call TRBD1 (5 bases). Between the trimmed V and J ends, which lost 6 bases and 7 bases, there was a span of 18 bases. The CDR3 length is 14 residues. Germline lookup yields CDR1 MNHEY and CDR2 SVGAGI. In DNA, the CDR3 is TGTGCCAGCAGGAACCCAGGAGGGGCGGGTGGCTACACCTTC. Protein product: CASRNPGGAGGYTF.

This chain joins TRBV6-2 or TRBV6-3 and TRBJ1-6, with D uncertain. The CDR3 spans 14 residues. The V end lost 5 bases, the J end lost 7 bases, and 12 bases lay between the germline ends. Germline V lookup: CDR1 MNHEY, CDR2 SVGEGT. As DNA, the CDR3 is TGTGCCAGCAGTGGAGAGCTTTCGAATTCACCCCTCCACTTT. Amino acids: CASSGELSNSPLHF.

The chain has TRBV19 and TRBJ1-2; D is uncertain. Germline-derived CDR1 and CDR2 are LNHDA and SQIVND (reference sequence). Trimming cost V 2 bases and J 2 bases, with 21 bases left between them. This CDR3 is built from 18 residues. CDR3: CASSIIGSPGNTNYGYTF. CDR3 DNA sequence: TGTGCCAGTAGTATAATCGGCTCCCCAGGTAACACGAACTATGGCTACACCTTC.

CDR3 bases: TGTGCCAGCAGTTCCCAGGGTACCTACGAGCAGTACTTC. Protein: CASSSQGTYEQYF. The V call is TRBV12-3 or TRBV12-4, the J call TRBJ2-7; D perhaps matches TRBD1 (5 bases). The CDR3 runs to 13 residues. Trimming stripped 4 bases from V and 2 bases from J, with 9 bases between.

This chain joins TRBV11-2 and TRBJ1-1; possible D gene TRBD1, 5 bases. CDR1 is SGHAT, CDR2 FQNNGV, per germline. Trimming stripped 1 base from V and 2 bases from J, with 11 bases between. This CDR3 is built from 15 residues. For the CDR3, the DNA is TGTGCCAGCAGCTTAGTACACCAGGGAAACACTGAAGCTTTCTTT. Amino acid sequence: CASSLVHQGNTEAFF.

V and J are TRBV20-1 and TRBJ1-1, with D possibly being TRBD1 (5 bases). CDR1 DFQATT and CDR2 SNEGSKA come from the germline V gene (reference sequence). The CDR3 consists of 8 residues. In nucleotides, the CDR3 is TGCAGGGCAAGGGGAACTTTCTTT. Translating gives CRARGTFF.

The chain is built from TRBV6-2 or TRBV6-3 and TRBJ1-1, with TRBD1 identical over 8 bases. The CDR3 loop spans 15 amino acids. Looked up from germline, CDR1 is MNHEY and CDR2 is SVGEGT. V gave up 6 bases and J gave up 1 base; unmatched junction bases: 7. The CDR3 protein is CASSITGTGNTEAFF. The CDR3 nucleotides are TGTGCCAGCAGCATCACCGGGACAGGGAACACTGAAGCTTTCTTT.

V is TRBV6-5 and J is TRBJ1-5; D is undetermined. This CDR3 has 13 residues. Trimming removed 0 bases from V and 4 bases from J, with 4 bases in between. CDR1 is MNHEY and CDR2 is SVGAGI in the germline V gene. CDR3 sequence reads: CASSYSENQPQHF. CDR3 nucleotides: TGTGCCAGCAGTTACTCCGAGAATCAGCCCCAGCATTTT.

This chain joins TRBV6-5 and TRBJ2-2; possibly TRBD2 for D (6 bases). Trimming took 8 bases from V and 5 from J, leaving 15 bases between them. This CDR3 spans 14 amino acids. In germline, CDR1 is MNHEY, CDR2 SVGAGI. The CDR3 sequence is CASQWRGGTGELFF. Here the CDR3 DNA reads TGTGCCAGCCAGTGGAGGGGAGGAACCGGGGAGCTGTTTTTT.

This rearrangement joins TRBV15 to TRBJ2-3; the match to TRBD2 covers 7 bases. The trim removed 3 bases at V and 3 bases at J, leaving 9 bases unmatched. CDR3 length: 16 residues. CDR1 is LNHNV and CDR2 is YYDKDF in the germline V gene (reference sequence). The CDR3 DNA sequence: TGTGCCACCAGCAGTGAGGGTGGGGGACTAACAGATACGCAGTATTTT. The encoded protein is CATSSEGGGLTDTQYF.

J is TRBJ1-3 and V is TRBV7-2, with D possibly TRBD1 on 6 matching bases. Per the germline V gene, CDR1 is SGHTA and CDR2 is FQGNSA. V lost 0 bases and J lost 0, with 9 bases in between. The CDR3 runs to 16 residues. DNA for the CDR3: TGTGCCAGCAGCTTAGCTCAGGGGCCCTCTGGAAACACCATATATTTT. It yields the protein CASSLAQGPSGNTIYF.

The chain combines TRBV9 with TRBJ1-2; D may be TRBD1 (5 bases). The CDR3 is made up of 13 amino acids. Germline CDR1 and CDR2: SGDLS and YYNGEE. Trimming pared 4 bases from V and 7 bases from J, leaving 14 bases between. CDR3 DNA sequence: TGTGCCAGCAGCCCCAGTGGGGGGGTTGGCTACACCTTC. Its protein product is CASSPSGGVGYTF.

The rearrangement uses TRBV6-6 and TRBJ2-7; TRBD1 aligns across 9 bases. The CDR3 has 14 amino acids. V lost 6 bases, J lost 3 bases, and 6 bases stayed unmatched. The germline V gene encodes CDR1 MNHNY and CDR2 SVGAGI (reference sequence). The CDR3 sequence: CASRPTGGHYEQYF. The CDR3 DNA reads TGTGCCAGCAGGCCGACAGGGGGACACTACGAGCAGTACTTC.

CDR3 sequence: CATSPPGEGQETQYF. CDR3 DNA sequence: TGTGCCACCAGCCCCCCGGGGGAGGGCCAAGAGACCCAGTACTTC. The V call is TRBV24-1, the J call TRBJ2-5, with 7 nucleotides matching TRBD2. V was clipped by 7 bases and J by 1 base; unmatched bases: 8. The CDR3 is 15 amino acids. CDR1 KGHDR and CDR2 SFDVKD come from the germline V gene.

The chain couples TRBV5-3 to TRBJ1-5; D unclear. TRBV5-3 is reported as an ORF; its role is uncertain. CDR3 length equals 16 residues. Trimming cost V 6 bases and J 5 bases, with 21 bases left between them. DNA of the CDR3: TGTGCCAGAAACCCCCCGGGGAGGAGGTCCTATCAGCCCCAGCATTTT. Protein product: CARNPPGRRSYQPQHF.

In this sample, this clone turned up once. CDR3 nucleotides: TGTGCCAGCAGTGGGGCCAGGGTGGGGAACGAGCAGTACTTC. Its protein product is CASSGARVGNEQYF. This sequence joins TRBV2 and TRBJ2-7; a weak D match, TRBD1 (5 bases). V was clipped by 4 bases and J by 5 bases, with 15 bases between them. The CDR3 runs to 14 residues. CDR1 and CDR2 (germline): SNHLY, FYNNEI.

The V and J genes are TRBV19 and TRBJ2-7; 7 nucleotides line up with TRBD2. Per germline, CDR1 LNHDA and CDR2 SQIVND (reference sequence). Trimming removed 6 bases from V and 3 bases from J; junction bases left unmatched: 11. This CDR3 comprises 15 residues. The chain's CDR3 is CASSAGGSQFYEQYF. The CDR3 bases are TGTGCCAGTAGCGCCGGGGGGTCCCAGTTCTACGAGCAGTACTTC.

This chain connects TRBV24-1 to TRBJ2-7; TRBD2 aligns across 14 bases. J gave up 4 bases and V 4 bases, and 23 bases lay outside the gene matches. Germline CDR1 is KGHDR and CDR2 is SFDVKD. The CDR3 has 22 amino acids. CDR3 in DNA: TGTGCCACCAGTGACCCAAGACCACTCCCGACTAGCGGGGGGGCCTTGGAGTACGAGCAGTACTTC. This encodes CATSDPRPLPTSGGALEYEQYF.

This clone was detected only a few times. The rearrangement uses TRBV10-3 and TRBJ2-2; 8 nucleotides align to TRBD1. Germline CDR1 and CDR2: ENHRY and SYGVKD. V shed 11 bases and J 2 bases; nucleotides not matched to a gene: 7. CDR3 length equals 14 residues. The DNA of the CDR3 is TGTGCCGTACAACAGGGGGGAAACACCGGGGAGCTGTTTTTT. Translating it yields CAVQQGGNTGELFF.